The text below deals with one TCR beta chain. The antigen is unknown. This sample is drawn from a study of CD8 T cells in ankylosing spondylitis. General study findings and limits: Earlier authors reported some of these motif variants in reactive arthritis synovial fluid and blood.

CDR3 length: 14 amino acids. Germline-derived CDR1 and CDR2 are DFQATT and SNEGSKA (reference sequence). The germline V and J ends were trimmed by 4 bases and 6 bases, with 15 bases remaining between them. TCRdb re-derived calls from the 5' RACE reads in MiXCR, one entry per CDR3 protein. The table has about 200,000 distinct CDR3 sequences, 20% to 30% seen once. The genes are TRBV20-1 and TRBJ2-2; D not resolved. Sequenced input: blood, either unsorted or a sorted T cell fraction (not recorded which). The clonotype comes from a male donor with ankylosing spondylitis or in good health (not recorded which). The CDR3 DNA reads TGCAGTGCTATCGAGCCCTATGGCGCCGGGGAGCTGTTTTTT. Amino acids: CSAIEPYGAGELFF.